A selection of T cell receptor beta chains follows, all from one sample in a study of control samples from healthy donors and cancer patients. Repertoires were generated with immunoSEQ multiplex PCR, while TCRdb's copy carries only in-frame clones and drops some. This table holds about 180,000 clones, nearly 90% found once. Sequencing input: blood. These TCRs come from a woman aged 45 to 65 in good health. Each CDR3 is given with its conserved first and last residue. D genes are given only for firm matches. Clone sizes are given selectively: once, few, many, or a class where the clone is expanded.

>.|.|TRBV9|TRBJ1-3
TGTGCCAGCAGCTTCGCAGGGGACTCTGGAAACACCATATATTTT
CASSFAGDSGNTIYF
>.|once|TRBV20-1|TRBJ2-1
TGCAGTGCTAGTTCCCAGGTGGGGCTTTACAATGAGCAGTTCTTC
CSASSQVGLYNEQFF
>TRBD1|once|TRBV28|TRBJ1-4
TGTGCCAGCAGTTATGCCGGGACAGTCGGTCAAGGGAGTAATGAAAAACTGTTTTTT
CASSYAGTVGQGSNEKLFF
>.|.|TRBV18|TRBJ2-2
TGTGCCAGCTCACCACGTCGGACGGACACCGGGGAGCTGTTTTTT
CASSPRRTDTGELFF
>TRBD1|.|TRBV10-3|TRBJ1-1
TGTGCCATCAGTGAGTCAACCGGGACAGGGAACACTGAAGCTTTCTTT
CAISESTGTGNTEAFF
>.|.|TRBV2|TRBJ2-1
TGTGCCAGCAGTGAATGGTGGTCCCGGGGCAATGAGCAGTTCTTC
CASSEWWSRGNEQFF
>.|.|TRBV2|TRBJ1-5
TGTGCCAGCAGTGACAGGGTGGGTACTAGCAATCAGCCCCAGCATTTT
CASSDRVGTSNQPQHF
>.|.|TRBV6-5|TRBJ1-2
TGTGCCAGCAATTATGTGGGGAACTATGGCTACACCTTC
CASNYVGNYGYTF
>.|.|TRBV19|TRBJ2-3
TGTGCCAGTACCACCGGGACGGACATCACAGATACGCAGTATTTT
CASTTGTDITDTQYF
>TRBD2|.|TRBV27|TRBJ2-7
TGTGCCAGCACCTTGATAGGGCCGCGGGGGGGTTACGAGCAGTACTTC
CASTLIGPRGGYEQYF
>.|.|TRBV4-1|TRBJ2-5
TGCGCCAGCAGCCAAGACTCGGAGACCCAGTACTTC
CASSQDSETQYF
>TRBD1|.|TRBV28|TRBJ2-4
TGTGCCAGCAGTTTAGCACAGGGGGAGCTAGCCAAAAACATTCAGTACTTC
CASSLAQGELAKNIQYF
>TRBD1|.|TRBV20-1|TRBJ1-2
TGCAGTGCTAGTCAGGGTGCGGAACAGGGGGCCGCCTACACCTTC
CSASQGAEQGAAYTF
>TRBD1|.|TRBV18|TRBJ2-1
TGTGCCAGCTCGTCCGGGACAGGGGGGTACAATGAGCAGTTCTTC
CASSSGTGGYNEQFF
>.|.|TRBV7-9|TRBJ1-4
TGTGCCAGCAGCGCCGGAGGGAAGGGCAATGAAAAACTGTTTTTT
CASSAGGKGNEKLFF
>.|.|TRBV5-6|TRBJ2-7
TGTGCCAGCAGCCCAATGACTAGTCGGTACGAGCAGTACTTC
CASSPMTSRYEQYF
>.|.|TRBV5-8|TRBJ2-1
TGTGCCAGCAGCCGGGGAGGGGGAGCCTACAATGAGCAGTTCTTC
CASSRGGGAYNEQFF
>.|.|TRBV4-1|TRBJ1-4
TGCGCCAGCAGCCAAGACGCGGGTGAAAAACTGTTTTTT
CASSQDAGEKLFF
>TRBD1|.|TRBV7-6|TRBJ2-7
TGTGCCAGCAGCCCCGGGACAGGTAGTGAGCAGTACTTC
CASSPGTGSEQYF
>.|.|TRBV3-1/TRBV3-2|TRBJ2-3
TGTGCCAGCAGCCCTAGCACAGATACGCAGTATTTT
CASSPSTDTQYF
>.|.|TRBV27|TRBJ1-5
TGTGCCAGCAGTCCTCGCCCTCCGGGACACCGAAATCAGCCCCAGCATTTT
CASSPRPPGHRNQPQHF
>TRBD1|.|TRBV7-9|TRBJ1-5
TGTGCCAGCAGCTTAGAACAGGGGAATCAGCCCCAGCATTTT
CASSLEQGNQPQHF
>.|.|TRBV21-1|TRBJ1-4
TGTGCCAGCAGTCCTCAGCCAGGGCCGGATAATGAAAAACTGTTTTTT
CASSPQPGPDNEKLFF
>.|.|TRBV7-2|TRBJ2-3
TGTGCCAGCAGCGCCGGTACCAGGGGTTCGGGCACAGATACGCAGTATTTT
CASSAGTRGSGTDTQYF
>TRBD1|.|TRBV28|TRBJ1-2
TGTGCCAGCAGTATGGGGACAGGGGGCGAATTCACCTTC
CASSMGTGGEFTF
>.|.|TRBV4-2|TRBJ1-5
TGTGCCAGCAGCCAAGATCCCGCCAGGGTTTGGGGTCAGCCCCAGCATTTT
CASSQDPARVWGQPQHF
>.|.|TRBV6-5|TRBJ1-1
TGTGCCAGCAGATACGGACAATCGAACACTGAAGCTTTCTTT
CASRYGQSNTEAFF